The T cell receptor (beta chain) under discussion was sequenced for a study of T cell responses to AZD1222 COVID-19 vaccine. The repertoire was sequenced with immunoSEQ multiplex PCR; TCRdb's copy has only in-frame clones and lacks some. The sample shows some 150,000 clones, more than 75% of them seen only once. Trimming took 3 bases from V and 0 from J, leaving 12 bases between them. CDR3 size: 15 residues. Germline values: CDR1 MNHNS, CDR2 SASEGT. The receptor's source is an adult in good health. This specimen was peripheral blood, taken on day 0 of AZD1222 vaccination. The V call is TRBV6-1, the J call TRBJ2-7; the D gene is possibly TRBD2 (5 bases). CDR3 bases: TGTGCCAGCAGTGATTCGCTGGGGAGCTCCTACGAGCAGTACTTC. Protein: CASSDSLGSSYEQYF.